The 31 T cell receptor beta chains given below trace back to one sample, sequenced in a study of tumor-infiltrating lymphocytes in localized non-small cell lung cancer. Sequenced by immunoSEQ multiplex PCR; TCRdb stores in-frame clones only, minus some. The sample lists 13,000 or so clones; 79% were seen once. Sequenced input: lung tumor tissue. All receptors come from a human donor with non-small cell lung cancer.

The rearrangement links TRBV9 to TRBJ1-3; D perhaps matches TRBD1 (6 bases). CDR1 is SGDLS and CDR2 is YYNGEE in the germline V gene. This CDR3 has 12 amino acids. V was shortened by 3 bases and J by 7 bases, with 8 bases between the two germline ends. The chain's CDR3 is CASSAQGNTIYF. DNA of the CDR3: TGTGCCAGCAGCGCTCAGGGGAACACCATATATTTT.

V is TRBV27 and J is TRBJ1-6; D call uncertain. V was pared by 3 bases and J by 5 bases, with 8 bases between. Germline V lookup: CDR1 MNHEY, CDR2 SMNVEV (reference sequence). The CDR3 loop spans 14 amino acids. The DNA of the CDR3 is TGTGCCAGCAGTTTCAGGACCCATAATTCACCCCTCCACTTT. This encodes CASSFRTHNSPLHF.

Only one count was recorded for this clone. CDR3 sequence reads: CAISWTGGADGELFF. The CDR3 nucleotides read TGTGCCATCAGCTGGACAGGGGGCGCGGACGGGGAGCTGTTTTTT. The rearrangement uses TRBV10-3 and TRBJ2-2; 11 bases map to TRBD1. Per germline, CDR1 ENHRY and CDR2 SYGVKD. The CDR3 has 15 residues. The ends lost 6 bases at V and 7 bases at J; junction bases unmatched: 7.

The CDR3 region is CASSLSGRNTEAFF. The CDR3 DNA follows: TGCGCCAGCAGCTTGTCAGGGAGGAACACTGAAGCTTTCTTT. This chain links TRBV5-1 with TRBJ1-1, with D perhaps TRBD1 (5 bases). This CDR3 has 14 amino acids. V was shortened by 1 base and J by 1 base, with 8 bases between the two germline ends. CDR1 and CDR2 from the germline V gene are SGHRS and YFSETQ.

The chain employs TRBV14 and TRBJ2-2; 8 nucleotides align to TRBD1. Trimming took 1 base from V and 8 from J; bases not matched to a gene: 3. This CDR3 has 14 amino acids. Germline V gene lookup returns CDR1 SGHDN and CDR2 FVKESK. For the CDR3, the DNA is TGTGCCAGCAGCCAAGCGACAGGGGCGGGGGAGCTGTTTTTT. Its protein is CASSQATGAGELFF.

This clone was picked up one time. The chain joins TRBV18 to TRBJ1-5; D is possibly TRBD1 (6 bases). Trimming pared 8 bases from V and 5 bases from J, leaving 22 bases between. Germline CDR1 is KGHSH and CDR2 is LQKENI. The CDR3 has 16 residues. Here the CDR3 DNA reads TGTGCCAGCCCCTGCTCGGAAACAGGGTCCTATCAGCCCCAGCATTTT. This gives the protein CASPCSETGSYQPQHF.

The chain uses TRBV5-1 and TRBJ2-7, with D perhaps matching TRBD1 (6 bases). The germline gives CDR1 SGHRS, CDR2 YFSETQ. The CDR3 runs to 14 residues. V was cut by 3 bases and J by 3 bases, with 13 bases left in between. CDR3 nucleotide sequence: TGCGCCAGCAGCTCGCCTGACAGGCTCTACGAGCAGTACTTC. It translates to CASSSPDRLYEQYF.

The chain employs TRBV28 and TRBJ2-7; a weak D match, TRBD1 (6 bases). CDR3 size: 13 residues. Per germline, CDR1 MDHEN and CDR2 SYDVKM. Deletions cut 6 bases from V and 6 bases from J, with 15 bases between. The CDR3 bases are TGTGCCAGCAGCCAAGAACAGGGTAGCGAGCAGTACTTC. Protein: CASSQEQGSEQYF.

This chain connects TRBV30 to TRBJ2-1; 7 bases align to TRBD1. The germline gives CDR1 GTSNPN, CDR2 SVGIG (reference sequence). CDR3 length: 16 amino acids. With V trimmed by 1 base and J by 7 bases, 13 bases remained unmatched. The DNA of the CDR3 is TGTGCCTGGAGTGGGTTTGGGCGAGGGGGCGGGAATGAGCAGTTCTTC. Translating gives CAWSGFGRGGGNEQFF.

The chain couples TRBV5-1 to TRBJ1-3, with D possibly TRBD1 on 5 matching bases. The CDR3 contains 14 residues. V was shortened by 4 bases and J by 4 bases, with 12 bases between the two germline ends. Germline V CDR1 and CDR2: SGHRS, YFSETQ. The CDR3 coding sequence is TGCGCCAGCAGCCTCGGGACTGGCGGAAACACCATATATTTT. This translates into CASSLGTGGNTIYF.

This clone was seen a few times. The V call is TRBV5-4, the J call TRBJ1-2; D may be TRBD1 (6 bases). Germline loops: CDR1 SGHNT, CDR2 YYREEE (reference sequence). The CDR3 has 15 amino acids. Trimming removed 4 bases at V and 7 bases at J, with 20 bases between. The CDR3 DNA sequence: TGTGCCAGCAGCGTCGGACAGCAAAGGGGATTTGGCTACACCTTC. As protein: CASSVGQQRGFGYTF.

This clone was detected only once. The V call is TRBV5-1, the J call TRBJ2-7; 10 nucleotides match TRBD1. V lost 2 bases, J lost 2 bases, and 1 base stayed unmatched. The CDR3 sequence is 14 residues long. Germline CDR1 and CDR2: SGHRS and YFSETQ. CDR3 sequence reads: CASSLGTGAYEQYF. In DNA, the CDR3 is TGCGCCAGCAGCTTAGGGACAGGGGCCTACGAGCAGTACTTC.

The rearrangement joins TRBV18 to TRBJ1-1; D uncertain. CDR3 length: 13 amino acids. The V gene lost 6 bases and the J gene lost 1 base, with 9 bases spanning the gap. Germline CDR1 reads KGHSH; CDR2 reads LQKENI. The CDR3 is CASSMARNTEAFF. The DNA for the CDR3 is TGTGCCAGCTCTATGGCGAGGAACACTGAAGCTTTCTTT.

The rearrangement links TRBV14 to TRBJ2-7; 9 bases fit TRBD1. This CDR3 contains 14 residues. In germline, CDR1 is SGHDN, CDR2 FVKESK. With V trimmed by 4 bases and J by 4 bases, 5 bases remained unmatched. CDR3 coding DNA: TGTGCCAGCAGCCTCGGGACAGGGATTTACGAGCAGTACTTC. This gives the protein CASSLGTGIYEQYF.

This CDR3 is CASSYHRSNEQFF. The CDR3 region has the DNA TGCGCCAGCAGCTACCATCGGTCCAATGAGCAGTTCTTC. This chain links TRBV4-3 with TRBJ2-1; D is uncertain. This CDR3 comprises 13 residues. Germline CDR1 LGHNA, CDR2 YSLEER. V lost 5 bases, J lost 6 bases, and 11 bases lay in between.

This chain links TRBV2 with TRBJ1-1; D unresolved. V gave up 6 bases and J gave up 4 bases, with 9 bases separating them. CDR1 SNHLY and CDR2 FYNNEI come from the germline V gene. This CDR3 is built from 12 residues. CDR3 coding DNA: TGTGCCAGCAGGGACCCCCCCACTGAAGCTTTCTTT. The encoded protein is CASRDPPTEAFF. Based on the CDR3 plus reference TRBV2 and TRBJ1-1, the full variable domain is EPEVTQTPSHQVTQMGQEVILRCVPISNHLYFYWYRQILGQKVEFLVSFYNNEISEKSEIFDDQFSVERPDGSNFTLKIRSTKLEDSAMYFCASRDPPTEAFFGQGTRLTVV.

This clone was counted once. The chain links TRBV4-2 to TRBJ1-2; unclear D gene. Trimming took off 0 bases at V and 1 base at J, with 9 bases between the two ends. The CDR3 is 15 residues long. Per the germline V gene, CDR1 is LGHNA and CDR2 is YNFKEQ. CDR3 protein: CASSQDGQLNYGYTF. CDR3 coding DNA: TGTGCCAGCAGCCAAGATGGCCAGCTTAACTATGGCTACACCTTC.

About this clone itself: The same CDR3 is also encoded by other DNA sequences in this sample. The chain recombines TRBV30 with TRBJ2-7; no clear D gene. Germline CDR1 and CDR2: GTSNPN and SVGIG (reference sequence). V was clipped by 0 bases and J by 4 bases, with 4 bases between them. This CDR3 is 11 amino acids long. In nucleotides, the CDR3 is TGTGCCTGGAGTGTAGGGTACGAGCAGTACTTC. It specifies CAWSVGYEQYF.

The rearrangement uses TRBV27 and TRBJ1-2; TRBD1 is a possible D gene (5 bases). The CDR3 runs to 13 residues. V lost 5 bases, J lost 5 bases, and 12 bases lay in between. CDR1 MNHEY and CDR2 SMNVEV come from the germline V gene (reference sequence). The CDR3 nucleotides are TGTGCCAGCAGTCTACCCGGGGGGTATGGCTACACCTTC. Protein product: CASSLPGGYGYTF.

CDR3 in amino acids: CASSLGRGSYEQYF. The CDR3 coding sequence is TGTGCCAGCAGTTTAGGGAGGGGATCCTACGAGCAGTACTTC. The chain has TRBV6-5 and TRBJ2-7, with 7 bases identical to TRBD2. CDR3 size: 14 residues. V gave up 4 bases and J gave up 1 base; unmatched junction bases: 4. CDR1 and CDR2 (germline): MNHEY, SVGAGI.

The genes are TRBV28 and TRBJ2-3; D remains unclear. The CDR3 spans 11 residues. Trimming left V 10 bases short and J 5 bases short, with 10 bases between. The germline gives CDR1 MDHEN, CDR2 SYDVKM. DNA for the CDR3: TGTGCCACCAGCTCAGGAGATACGCAGTATTTT. Translation gives CATSSGDTQYF. Variable domain in full (rest from reference TRBV28 and TRBJ2-3): DVKVTQSSRYLVKRTGEKVFLECVQDMDHENMFWYRQDPGLGLRLIYFSYDVKMKEKGDIPEGYSVSREKKERFSLILESASTNQTSMYLCATSSGDTQYFGPGTRLTVL.

The chain combines TRBV2 with TRBJ2-7; unclear D gene. CDR3 size: 11 residues. Germline CDR1 SNHLY, CDR2 FYNNEI. Trimming took 3 bases from V and 9 from J, leaving 9 bases between them. CDR3 residues: CASSDGPGQYF. The CDR3, as DNA: TGTGCCAGCAGTGACGGGCCAGGGCAGTACTTC.

The V and J genes are TRBV4-3 and TRBJ1-1; D perhaps matches TRBD1 (5 bases). The CDR3 consists of 14 residues. CDR1 and CDR2 (germline): LGHNA, YSLEER. V lost 4 bases and J lost 4, with 13 bases in between. CDR3 nucleotide sequence: TGCGCCAGCAGCCGCCAGGGAAGACTCACTGAAGCTTTCTTT. It yields the protein CASSRQGRLTEAFF.

For the CDR3, the DNA is TGCGCCAGCAGCCAAGATCTAGGGGGGTTCAGGCCCCAGCATTTT. This gives the protein CASSQDLGGFRPQHF. The rearrangement joins TRBV4-3 to TRBJ1-5; maybe TRBD1 (6 bases). CDR1 LGHNA and CDR2 YSLEER come from the germline V gene. The germline V and J ends were trimmed by 0 bases and 9 bases, with 15 bases remaining between them. The CDR3 consists of 15 residues.

V and J are TRBV10-3 and TRBJ1-1; D gene uncertain. Trimming cost V 0 bases and J 6 bases, with 11 bases left between them. From germline, CDR1 is ENHRY and CDR2 SYGVKD. The CDR3 is made up of 14 amino acids. The CDR3 DNA sequence: TGTGCCATCAGTGAGTCAAGTCTGGTCGCTGAAGCTTTCTTT. Amino acid sequence: CAISESSLVAEAFF.

The CDR3 region has the DNA TGTGCCACCAGCAGAGAGAACAGGGGCAAGGGCACCATATATTTT. Its protein product is CATSRENRGKGTIYF. The V and J genes are TRBV15 and TRBJ1-3; 7 nucleotides align to TRBD1. The CDR3 has 15 residues. V shed 0 bases, J shed 9 bases, and the junction held 8 bases outside the gene matches. CDR1 is LNHNV, CDR2 YYDKDF, per germline (reference sequence).

The gene calls are TRBV6-5 and TRBJ2-3; D call uncertain. This CDR3 spans 15 amino acids. Germline CDR1 MNHEY, CDR2 SVGAGI. V gave up 0 bases and J gave up 2 bases, with 9 bases separating them. The CDR3 DNA reads as TGTGCCAGCAGTTACTCGTACTACAACACAGATACGCAGTATTTT. Protein: CASSYSYYNTDTQYF.

This clone was seen a handful of times. This chain connects TRBV7-8 to TRBJ1-4, with 7 positions matching TRBD1. CDR1 is SGHVS and CDR2 is FQNEAQ in the germline V gene. The CDR3 is 12 amino acids. V lost 5 bases to trimming and J lost 14 bases; unmatched junction nucleotides: 8. The CDR3 here is CASSLNEGQLFF. CDR3 coding DNA: TGTGCCAGCAGCCTTAACGAGGGACAGCTGTTTTTT.

This chain joins TRBV2 and TRBJ1-5; tentative D call: TRBD1 (6 bases). CDR1 and CDR2 (germline): SNHLY, FYNNEI. Trimming took 8 bases from V and 2 from J, leaving 19 bases between them. CDR3 length: 16 amino acids. CDR3 bases: TGTGCCAGCGGCGACAGGTCCCCCGGGGGCAATCAGCCCCAGCATTTT. Translated, it gives CASGDRSPGGNQPQHF.

The chain combines TRBV5-6 with TRBJ2-7; 7 bases align to TRBD1. Per germline, CDR1 SGHDT and CDR2 YYEEEE. After removal of 4 bases from V and 3 bases from J, the junction contained 19 bases not matched to a gene. The CDR3 has 18 amino acids. CDR3 bases: TGTGCCAGCAGCCCGAGATTCCCGACAGGGAAGTCAAACTACGAGCAGTACTTC. Its translation is CASSPRFPTGKSNYEQYF.

The chain carries TRBV6-4 and TRBJ2-7, with D tentatively TRBD1 (5 bases). Between the trimmed V and J ends, which lost 2 bases and 3 bases, there was a span of 14 bases. The germline CDR1 and CDR2 sequences are MRHNA and SNTAGT. The CDR3 consists of 15 residues. CDR3 residues: CASSDRKTDYYEQYF. The DNA of the CDR3 is TGTGCCAGCAGTGACCGAAAGACAGATTACTACGAGCAGTACTTC.